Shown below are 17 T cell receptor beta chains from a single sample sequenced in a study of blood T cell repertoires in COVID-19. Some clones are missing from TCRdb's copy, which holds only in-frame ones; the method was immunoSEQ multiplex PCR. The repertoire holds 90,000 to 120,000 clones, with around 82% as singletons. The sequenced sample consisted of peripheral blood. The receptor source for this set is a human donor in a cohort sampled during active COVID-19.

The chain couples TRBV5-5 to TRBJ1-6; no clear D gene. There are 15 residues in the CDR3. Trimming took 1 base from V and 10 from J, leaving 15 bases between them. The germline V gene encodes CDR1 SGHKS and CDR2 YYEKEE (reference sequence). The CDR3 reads CASSLQTFGGSPLHF. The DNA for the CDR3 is TGTGCCAGCAGCTTGCAAACCTTCGGCGGGTCACCCCTCCACTTT. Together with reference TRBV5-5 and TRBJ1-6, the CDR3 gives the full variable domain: DAGVTQSPTHLIKTRGQQVTLRCSPISGHKSVSWYQQVLGQGPQFIFQYYEKEERGRGNFPDRFSARQFPNYSSELNVNALLLGDSALYLCASSLQTFGGSPLHFGNGTRLTVT.

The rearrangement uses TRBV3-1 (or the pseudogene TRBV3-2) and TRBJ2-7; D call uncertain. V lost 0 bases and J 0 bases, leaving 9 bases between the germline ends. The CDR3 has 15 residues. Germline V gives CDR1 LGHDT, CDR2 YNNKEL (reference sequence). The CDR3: CASSQEALSSYEQYF. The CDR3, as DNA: TGTGCCAGCAGCCAAGAAGCGTTGAGCTCCTACGAGCAGTACTTC.

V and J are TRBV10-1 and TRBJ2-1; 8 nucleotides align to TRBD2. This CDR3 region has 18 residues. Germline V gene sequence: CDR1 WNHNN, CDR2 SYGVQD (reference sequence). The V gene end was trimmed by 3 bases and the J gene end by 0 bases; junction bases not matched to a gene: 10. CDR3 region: CASSDLWERELSYNEQFF. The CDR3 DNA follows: TGCGCCAGCAGTGACCTTTGGGAGCGGGAGCTCTCCTACAATGAGCAGTTCTTC.

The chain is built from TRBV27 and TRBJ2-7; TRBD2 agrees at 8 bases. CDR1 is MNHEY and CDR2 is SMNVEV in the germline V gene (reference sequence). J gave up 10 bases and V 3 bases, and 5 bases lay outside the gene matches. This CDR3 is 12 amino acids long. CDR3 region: CASSFSGGIQYF. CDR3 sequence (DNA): TGTGCCAGCAGTTTTTCGGGGGGGATCCAGTACTTC.

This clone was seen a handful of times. As DNA, the CDR3 is TGTGCCAGCAGTAAACAGGGCATCTCTGGAAACACCATATATTTT. It translates to CASSKQGISGNTIYF. The rearrangement uses TRBV28 and TRBJ1-3, with TRBD1 as a possible D gene (6 bases). The V end lost 5 bases, the J end lost 0 bases, and 11 bases lay between the germline ends. This CDR3 spans 15 amino acids. Germline CDR1 reads MDHEN; CDR2 reads SYDVKM.

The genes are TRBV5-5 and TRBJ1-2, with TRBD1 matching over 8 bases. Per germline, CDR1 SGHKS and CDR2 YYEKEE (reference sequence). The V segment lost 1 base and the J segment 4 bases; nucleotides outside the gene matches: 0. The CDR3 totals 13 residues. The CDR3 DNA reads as TGTGCCAGCAGCTTGCAGGGGGCCTATGGCTACACCTTC. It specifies CASSLQGAYGYTF.

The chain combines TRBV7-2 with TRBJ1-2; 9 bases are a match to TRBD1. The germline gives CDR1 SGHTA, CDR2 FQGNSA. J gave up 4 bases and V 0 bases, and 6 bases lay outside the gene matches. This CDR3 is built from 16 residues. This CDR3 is CASSLAGTGSLYGYTF. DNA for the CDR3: TGTGCCAGCAGCTTAGCGGGGACAGGGTCTCTCTATGGCTACACCTTC.

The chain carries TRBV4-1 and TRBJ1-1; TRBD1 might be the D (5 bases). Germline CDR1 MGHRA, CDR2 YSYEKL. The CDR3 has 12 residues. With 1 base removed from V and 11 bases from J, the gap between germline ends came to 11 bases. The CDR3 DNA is TGCGCCAGCAGCCAAGTTGGCAGGGTGGCTTTCTTT. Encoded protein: CASSQVGRVAFF.

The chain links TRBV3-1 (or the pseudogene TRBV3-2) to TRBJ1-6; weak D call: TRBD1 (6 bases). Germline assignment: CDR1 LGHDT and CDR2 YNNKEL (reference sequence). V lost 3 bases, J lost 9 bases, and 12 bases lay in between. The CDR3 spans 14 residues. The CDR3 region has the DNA TGTGCCAGCAGCCAGAACAGGGAAGGTTCACCCCTCCACTTT. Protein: CASSQNREGSPLHF.

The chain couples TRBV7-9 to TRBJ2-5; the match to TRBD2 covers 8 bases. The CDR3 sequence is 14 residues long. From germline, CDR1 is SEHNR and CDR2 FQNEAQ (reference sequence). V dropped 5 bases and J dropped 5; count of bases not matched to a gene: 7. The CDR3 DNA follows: TGTGCCAGCAGCCCCCGGGGGGGGTGGGAGACCCAGTACTTC. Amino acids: CASSPRGGWETQYF.

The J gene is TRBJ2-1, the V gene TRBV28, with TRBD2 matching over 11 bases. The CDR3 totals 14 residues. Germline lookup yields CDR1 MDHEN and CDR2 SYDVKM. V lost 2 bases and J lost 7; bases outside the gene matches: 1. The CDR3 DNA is TGTGCCAGCAGTTTAACTAGCGGGAGAAATGAGCAGTTCTTC. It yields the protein CASSLTSGRNEQFF.

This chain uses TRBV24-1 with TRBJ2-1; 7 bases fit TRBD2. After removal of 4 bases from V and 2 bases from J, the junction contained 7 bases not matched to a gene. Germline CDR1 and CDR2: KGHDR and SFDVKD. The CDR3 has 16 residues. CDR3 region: CATSDLSSGTYNEQFF. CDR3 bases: TGTGCCACCAGTGACCTATCGAGCGGGACCTACAATGAGCAGTTCTTC.

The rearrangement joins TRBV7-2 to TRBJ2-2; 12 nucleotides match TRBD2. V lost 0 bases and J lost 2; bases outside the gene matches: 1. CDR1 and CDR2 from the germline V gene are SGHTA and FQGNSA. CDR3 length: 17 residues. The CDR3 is CASSLAGLAGNTGELFF. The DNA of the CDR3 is TGTGCCAGCAGCTTAGCGGGACTAGCGGGCAACACCGGGGAGCTGTTTTTT.

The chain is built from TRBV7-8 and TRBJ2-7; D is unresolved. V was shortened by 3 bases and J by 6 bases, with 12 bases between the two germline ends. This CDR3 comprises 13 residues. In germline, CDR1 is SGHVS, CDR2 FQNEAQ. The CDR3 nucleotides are TGTGCCAGCAGCTTTTCCAGGTTTTCCGAGCAGTACGTC. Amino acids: CASSFSRFSEQYV.

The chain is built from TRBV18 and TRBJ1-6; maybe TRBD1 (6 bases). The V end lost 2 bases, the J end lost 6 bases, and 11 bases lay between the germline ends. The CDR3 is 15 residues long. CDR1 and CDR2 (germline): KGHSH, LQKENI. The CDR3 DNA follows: TGTGCCAGCTCACCAACCGGGACAAGTAATTCACCCCTCCACTTT. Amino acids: CASSPTGTSNSPLHF.

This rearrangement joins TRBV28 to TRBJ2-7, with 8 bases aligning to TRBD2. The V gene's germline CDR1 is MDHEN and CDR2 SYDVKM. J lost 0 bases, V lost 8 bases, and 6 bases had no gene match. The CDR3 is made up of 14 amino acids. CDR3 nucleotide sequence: TGTGCCAGCCGAACTAGCGGAGTCTCCTACGAGCAGTACTTC. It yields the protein CASRTSGVSYEQYF. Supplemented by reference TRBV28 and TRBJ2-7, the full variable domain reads DVKVTQSSRYLVKRTGEKVFLECVQDMDHENMFWYRQDPGLGLRLIYFSYDVKMKEKGDIPEGYSVSREKKERFSLILESASTNQTSMYLCASRTSGVSYEQYFGPGTRLTVT.

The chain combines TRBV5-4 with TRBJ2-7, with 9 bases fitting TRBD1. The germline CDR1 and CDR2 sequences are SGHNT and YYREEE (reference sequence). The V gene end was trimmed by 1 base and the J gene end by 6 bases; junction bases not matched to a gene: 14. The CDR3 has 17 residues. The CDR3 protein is CASSLTGGGFSSFEQYF. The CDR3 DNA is TGTGCCAGCAGCTTGACAGGGGGCGGGTTTTCGTCGTTCGAGCAGTACTTC.